These T cell receptor beta chains were read from a single sample in a study of shared clonotypes between healthy human individuals. The method was immunoSEQ multiplex PCR; TCRdb's version includes in-frame clones alone and lacks a portion of them. The table includes 700,000 or so clones, approximately 79% detected once. The sequenced material came from memory CD4+ T cells sorted from blood. All receptors come from a woman between 25 and 40 years old in good health. The CDR3 runs from the conserved cysteine through the conserved F or W.

TRBV7-2,CASSKGYSNQPQHF
TRBV6-1,CASSERPGQPQHF
TRBV19,CASRGQGRTEAFF
TRBV7-3,CASSPQRDSTDTQYF
TRBV18,CASSPQGTDSNQPQHF
TRBV12-5,CASGEQGGETQYF
TRBV30,CAWIVTGSEAFF
TRBV19,CASTYSGSTDTQYF
TRBV5-4,CASEARLAGDNEQFF
TRBV4-1,CASSQDRGTPLHF
TRBV6-4,CASRASGFNSPLHF
TRBV2,CASSPGGIRSNQPQHF
TRBV7-7,CASSSGTGGKTDTQYF
TRBV5-1,CASSKGTSGNIQYF
TRBV28,CASSFPGNTQYF
TRBV20-1,CSARIGDEQFF
TRBV7-2,CASSPKSGRGRFANEQYF
TRBV6-5,CASSRDINEKLFF
TRBV28,CASSLTDLQIQPQHF
TRBV27,CASSFQDRYGYTF
TRBV19,CASSMMREGTYEQYF
TRBV30,CAWSVQGDYGYTF
TRBV6-5,CASSYSEGMTEAFF
TRBV5-4,CASSWNPESSGNTIYF
TRBV9,CASSVRLSGGTGELFF
TRBV19,CASSPLAGTDTQYF
TRBV28,CASSWDQSSYNEQFF
TRBV11-2,CASSLYIDGTEAFF
TRBV18,CASSRQGAGELFF
TRBV6-1,CASSDKMNTEAFF
TRBV11-2,CASSLDLRGWGYTF
TRBV11-2,CAGSRDRGAEQYF
TRBV19,CASSIPGGNEQFF
TRBV5-1,CASSLGSLGNEQYF